Included here is one T cell receptor beta chain sequence, with context. No antigen is known for it. TCRdb ran MiXCR on the reads and lists one entry per CDR3 protein. The table shows some 920,000 distinct CDR3 sequences, with around 32% occurring only once. The sample comes from a study of T cell repertoires in cytomegalovirus infection. The overall study: Indications came from public TCR beta signatures; they pointed to CMV infection and to a matching HLA type.

Whole-study results and caveats: Carriers of CMV and the relevant HLA type were discriminated by public TCR beta frequency.

This TCR derives from a human donor in good health (CMV status not recorded). Some clones in this sample may be carry-over from other donors' samples. The source material was cultured CD8+ T cells from PBMCs, sampled from culture after CMV antigen stimulation.

CDR3 sequence reads: CASSFGQAEAFF. The CDR3 DNA reads as TGTGCCAGCAGCTTTGGACAGGCGGAAGCTTTCTTT. This chain links TRBV7-3 with TRBJ1-1; 7 bases are a match to TRBD1. Unmatched junction bases numbered 3, after V lost 3 bases and J lost 8 bases. Germline V gives CDR1 SGHTA, CDR2 FQGTGA. The CDR3 consists of 12 residues.